This TCR beta chain was sequenced in a study of cytomegalovirus exposure and HLA in healthy donors. General study results and limits: Across donors, most TCRs were seen rarely, yet some public ones were widespread. Analyses of presence/absence relied on an assumption of roughly uniform sequencing depth across donors.

The CDR3 has 15 amino acids. Germline values: CDR1 LGHNA, CDR2 YSLEER. J gave up 3 bases and V 4 bases, and 8 bases lay outside the gene matches. Worth noting for this clone: Its antigen is not identified.

The PCR was carried out with 60 Vbeta primers and 13 Jbeta primers. As originally analysed: There were about 80 million unique TCR beta chains by a later count, and about 11 million of them were shared. Profiling relied on immunoSEQ multiplex PCR, and the TCRdb table lists in-frame clones only, not all of them. V and J calls and clone size follow that table, whereas D and trimming were derived from the DNA. The repertoire consists of 60,000 to 80,000 clones, with roughly 84% occurring once and the leading ten covering approximately 3%. The TCR was taken from a woman in her twenties or thirties in good health and CMV-seronegative. Material for sequencing was PBMCs. V usage is TRBV4-3 and J usage is TRBJ2-5; 7 positions agree with TRBD2. This chain's CDR3 is CASSLDRLAEETQYF. For the CDR3, the DNA is TGCGCCAGCAGCCTCGATCGGCTAGCGGAAGAGACCCAGTACTTC.